This TCR beta chain was profiled in a study of cytomegalovirus exposure and HLA in healthy donors. Vbeta (60) and Jbeta (13) primers were used in the PCR. Assay used: immunoSEQ multiplex PCR; TCRdb lists only in-frame clones, some missing. The sample contains tens of thousands of clones, around 77% of which appear only once. Germline V gives CDR1 SGDLS, CDR2 YYNGEE. The CDR3 spans 13 residues. V dropped 0 bases and J dropped 5 bases, with 8 bases sitting between them. The specimen sequenced was PBMCs. The receptor was isolated from a male donor in good health and CMV-seropositive. The chain employs TRBV9 and TRBJ1-1, with unresolved D. CDR3 sequence (DNA): TGTGCCAGCAGCGTAGCTTCCGAGACTGAAGCTTTCTTT. Translation: CASSVASETEAFF.